The entry below gives a single T cell receptor beta chain sequence along with its context. Its antigen is still unknown. There are 11 residues in the CDR3. The V gene lost 6 bases and the J gene lost 9 bases, with 12 bases spanning the gap. From germline, CDR1 is DFQATT and CDR2 SNEGSKA (reference sequence). This entry comes from a study of memory CD4+ T cells and cytomegalovirus serostatus. The sort gate was single viable CD3+CD4+CD8-CD45RO+ cells for memory CD4+ T cells. CD4+ T cells were isolated by positive magnetic selection. Under the authors' procedure: Out-of-frame sequences were removed, leaving 2 million to 2.5 million distinct TCRbeta sequences. Using immunoSEQ multiplex PCR, the repertoire was profiled, and TCRdb retains in-frame clones only, with some absent. V and J calls plus clone size are reproduced from that table; the DNA served to infer D and trimming. This table holds 41,000 or so clones, 70% to 80% found once.

Overall study results and limits: The CMV-associated TCR signature appears largely within the CD4+ memory repertoire.

The sample comprised memory CD4+ T cells from blood. The chain recombines TRBV20-1 with TRBJ1-3; a possible D gene is TRBD1 (5 bases). The origin of this receptor is an adult in good health and CMV-seronegative. This CDR3 is CSASSGGTIYF. The CDR3 coding sequence is TGCAGTGCCTCCTCCGGGGGCACCATATATTTT.